What follows is one T cell receptor (beta chain) and its context. Its antigen is not identified. MiXCR, run by TCRdb on the reads, gives a single entry per CDR3 protein. There are around 570,000 distinct CDR3 sequences in the sample; 40% occur only once, and 48% lies in the top ten. V lost 8 bases to trimming and J lost 5 bases, with 22 bases between them. Looked up from germline, CDR1 is MDHEN and CDR2 is SYDVKM. CDR3 size: 16 residues. These data belong to a study of T cell repertoires in cytomegalovirus infection. Whole-study context: Well-studied HLA-B-restricted CMV epitopes were used in the study alongside recently identified HLA-C-restricted ones. Evidence of both CMV infection and a matching HLA type came from public TCR beta signatures.

Sequenced material: cultured PBMCs, taken from culture after CMV antigen stimulation. The source of this sequence is a human donor in good health (CMV status not recorded). Some clones in this sample may be carry-over from other donors' samples. The gene calls are TRBV28 and TRBJ1-3; D unresolved. The CDR3 region is CASDPGGGGGRNTIYF. CDR3 DNA sequence: TGTGCCAGCGATCCAGGAGGCGGAGGTGGTAGAAACACCATATATTTT.